This T cell receptor beta chain was found in a study of CD8 T cells in acute hepatitis C reinfection. Study-wide findings and caveats: A V04-02/J02-02 clonotype was among approximately 13 public ones, independent of outcome.

As for this clone: What it binds is unknown.

Clones were read by immunoSEQ multiplex PCR, and TCRdb kept only the in-frame ones, dropping some. The sample lists about 38,000 clones, around nine tenths occurring once. The germline gives CDR1 LGHNA, CDR2 YSLEER. The CDR3 spans 14 residues. The germline V and J ends were trimmed by 4 bases and 2 bases, with 12 bases remaining between them. The time point here: naive CD8 control sorted from an acute-time-point sample. Acute primary HCV infection: positive HCV RNA or antibody test after negative test within 24 weeks. The chain uses TRBV4-3 and TRBJ2-7; D is uncertain. What was sequenced was naive CD8+ T cells from PBMCs. The origin of this receptor is a man under 40 with chronic hepatitis C. CDR3: CASSLGQFTYEQYF. The CDR3 region has the DNA TGCGCCAGCAGCCTAGGCCAATTCACCTACGAGCAGTACTTC.